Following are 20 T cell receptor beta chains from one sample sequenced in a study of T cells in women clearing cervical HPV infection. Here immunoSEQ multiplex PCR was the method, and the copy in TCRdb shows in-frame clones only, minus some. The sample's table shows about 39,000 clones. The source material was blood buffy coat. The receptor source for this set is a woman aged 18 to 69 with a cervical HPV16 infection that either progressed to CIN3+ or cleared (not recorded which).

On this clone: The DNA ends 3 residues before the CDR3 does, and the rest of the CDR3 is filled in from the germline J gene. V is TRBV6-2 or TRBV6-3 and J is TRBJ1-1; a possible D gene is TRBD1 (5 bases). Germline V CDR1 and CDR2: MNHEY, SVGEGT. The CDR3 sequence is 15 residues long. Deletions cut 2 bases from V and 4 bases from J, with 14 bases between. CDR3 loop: CASSYGGTTLTEAFF. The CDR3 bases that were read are TGTGCCAGCAGTTACGGGGGGACTACCCTCACTGAA.

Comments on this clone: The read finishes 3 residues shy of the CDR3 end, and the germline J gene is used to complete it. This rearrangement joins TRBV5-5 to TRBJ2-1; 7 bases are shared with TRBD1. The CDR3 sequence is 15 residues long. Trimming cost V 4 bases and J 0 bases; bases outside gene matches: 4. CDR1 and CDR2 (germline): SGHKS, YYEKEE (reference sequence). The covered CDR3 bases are TGTGCCAGCAGCCCGACAGGGAGCTCCTACAATGAG. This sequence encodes CASSPTGSSYNE. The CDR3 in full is CASSPTGSSYNEQFF.

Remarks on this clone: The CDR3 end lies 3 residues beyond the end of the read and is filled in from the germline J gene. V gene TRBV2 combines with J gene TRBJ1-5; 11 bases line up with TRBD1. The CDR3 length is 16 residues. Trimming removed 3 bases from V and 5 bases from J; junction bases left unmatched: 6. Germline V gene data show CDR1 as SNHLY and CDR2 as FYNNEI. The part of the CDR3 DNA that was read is TGTGCCAGCAGTGAGGAGTGGACAGGGGGCTATCAGCCC. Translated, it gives CASSEEWTGGYQP. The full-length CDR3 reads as CASSEEWTGGYQPQHF.

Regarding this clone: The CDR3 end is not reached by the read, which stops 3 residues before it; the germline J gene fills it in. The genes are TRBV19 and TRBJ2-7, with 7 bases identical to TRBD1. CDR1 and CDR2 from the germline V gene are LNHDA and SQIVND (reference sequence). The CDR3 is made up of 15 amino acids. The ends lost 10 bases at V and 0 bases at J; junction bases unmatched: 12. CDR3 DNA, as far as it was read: TGTGCCACTCGGTCTTCGGGACAGAACTCCTACGAG. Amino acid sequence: CATRSSGQNSYE. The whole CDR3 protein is CATRSSGQNSYEQYF.

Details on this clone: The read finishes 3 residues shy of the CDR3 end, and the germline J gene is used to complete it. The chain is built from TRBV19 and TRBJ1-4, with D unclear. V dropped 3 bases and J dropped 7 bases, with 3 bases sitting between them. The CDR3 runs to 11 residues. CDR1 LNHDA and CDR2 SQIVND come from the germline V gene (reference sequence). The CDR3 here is CASSISEKLFF. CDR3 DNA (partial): TGTGCCAGTAGTATTAGTGAAAAA.

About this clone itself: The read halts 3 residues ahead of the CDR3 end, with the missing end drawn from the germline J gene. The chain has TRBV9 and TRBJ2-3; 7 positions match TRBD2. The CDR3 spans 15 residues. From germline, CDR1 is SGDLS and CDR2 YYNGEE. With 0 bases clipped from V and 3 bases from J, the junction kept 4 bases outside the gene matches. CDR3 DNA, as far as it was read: TGTGCCAGCAGCGTAGTGAGCGGGGCTACAGATACG. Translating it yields CASSVVSGATDT. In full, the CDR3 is CASSVVSGATDTQYF.

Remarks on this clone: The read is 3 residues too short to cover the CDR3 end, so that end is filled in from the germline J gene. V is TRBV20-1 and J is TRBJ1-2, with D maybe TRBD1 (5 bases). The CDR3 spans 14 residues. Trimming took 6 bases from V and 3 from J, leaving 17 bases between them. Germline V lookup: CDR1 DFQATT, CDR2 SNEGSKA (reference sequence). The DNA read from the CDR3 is TGCAGTGCGCTACTTCCCTGGGGGGACTATGGC. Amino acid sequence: CSALLPWGDYG. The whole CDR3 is CSALLPWGDYGYTF.

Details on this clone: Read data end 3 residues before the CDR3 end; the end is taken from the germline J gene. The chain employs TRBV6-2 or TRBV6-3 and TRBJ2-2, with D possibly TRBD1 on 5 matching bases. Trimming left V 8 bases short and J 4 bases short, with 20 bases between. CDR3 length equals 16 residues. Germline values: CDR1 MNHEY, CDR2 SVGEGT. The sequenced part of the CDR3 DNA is TGTGCCAGCGGCCCCCCACCGGTGGGGCGCACCGGGGAG. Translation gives CASGPPPVGRTGE. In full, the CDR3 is CASGPPPVGRTGELFF.

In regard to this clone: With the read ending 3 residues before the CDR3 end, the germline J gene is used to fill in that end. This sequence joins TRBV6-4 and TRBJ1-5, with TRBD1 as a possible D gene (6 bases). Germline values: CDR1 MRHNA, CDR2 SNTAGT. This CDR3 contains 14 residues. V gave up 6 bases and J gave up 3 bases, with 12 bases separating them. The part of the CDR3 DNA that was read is TGTGCCAGCAGCAGGGACATGGACAATCAGCCC. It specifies CASSRDMDNQP. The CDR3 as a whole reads CASSRDMDNQPQHF.

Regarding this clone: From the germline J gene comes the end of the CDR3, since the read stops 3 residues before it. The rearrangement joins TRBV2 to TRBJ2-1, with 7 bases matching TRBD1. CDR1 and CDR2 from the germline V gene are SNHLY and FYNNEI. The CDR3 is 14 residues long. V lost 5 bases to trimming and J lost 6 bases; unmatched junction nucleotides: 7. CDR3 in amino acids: CASSQGQTLNEQFF. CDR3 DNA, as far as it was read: TGTGCCAGCAGTCAGGGACAGACCCTCAATGAG.

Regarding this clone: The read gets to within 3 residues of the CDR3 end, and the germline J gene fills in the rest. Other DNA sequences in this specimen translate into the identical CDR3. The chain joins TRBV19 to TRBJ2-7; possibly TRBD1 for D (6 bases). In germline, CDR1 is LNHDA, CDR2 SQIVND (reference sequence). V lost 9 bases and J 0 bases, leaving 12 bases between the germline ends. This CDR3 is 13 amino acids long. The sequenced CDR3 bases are TGTGCCAGCCGACAGGAGAGCTCCTACGAG. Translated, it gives CASRQESSYE. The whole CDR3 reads CASRQESSYEQYF.

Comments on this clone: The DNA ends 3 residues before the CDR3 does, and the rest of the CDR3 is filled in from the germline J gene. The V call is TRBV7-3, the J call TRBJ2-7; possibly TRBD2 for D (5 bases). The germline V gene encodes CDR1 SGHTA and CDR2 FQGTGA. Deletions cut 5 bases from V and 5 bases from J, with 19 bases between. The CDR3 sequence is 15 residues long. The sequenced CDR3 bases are TGTGCCAGCAGCCCCCCCCCGGGGTCAAGTGACGAG. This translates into CASSPPPGSSDE. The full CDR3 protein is CASSPPPGSSDEQYF.

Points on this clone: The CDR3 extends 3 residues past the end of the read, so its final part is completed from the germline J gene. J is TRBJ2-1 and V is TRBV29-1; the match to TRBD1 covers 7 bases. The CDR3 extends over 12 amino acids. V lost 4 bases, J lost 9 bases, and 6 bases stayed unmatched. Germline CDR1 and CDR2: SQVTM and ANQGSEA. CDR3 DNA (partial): TGCAGCGTTGCCCCCGACAGGGCTGAG. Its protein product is CSVAPDRAE. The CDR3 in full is CSVAPDRAEQFF.

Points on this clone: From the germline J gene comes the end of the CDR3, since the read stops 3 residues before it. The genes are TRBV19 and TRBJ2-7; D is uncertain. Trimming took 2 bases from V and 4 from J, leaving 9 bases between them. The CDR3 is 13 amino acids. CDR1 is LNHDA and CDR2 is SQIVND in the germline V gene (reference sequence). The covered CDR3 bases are TGTGCCAGTAGTATAATGCCGGGTTACGAG. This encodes CASSIMPGYE. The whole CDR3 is CASSIMPGYEQYF.

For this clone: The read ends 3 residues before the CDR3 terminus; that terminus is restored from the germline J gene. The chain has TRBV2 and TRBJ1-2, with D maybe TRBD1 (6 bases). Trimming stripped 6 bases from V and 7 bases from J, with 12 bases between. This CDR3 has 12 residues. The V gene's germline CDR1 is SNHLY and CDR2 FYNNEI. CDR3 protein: CASRLQGGGYTF. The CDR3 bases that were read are TGTGCCAGCAGGCTACAGGGTGGTGGC.

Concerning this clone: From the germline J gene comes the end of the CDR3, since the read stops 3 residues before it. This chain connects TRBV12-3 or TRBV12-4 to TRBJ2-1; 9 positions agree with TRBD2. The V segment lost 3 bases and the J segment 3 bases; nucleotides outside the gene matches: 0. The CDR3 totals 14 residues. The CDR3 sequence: CASSFSGGYNEQFF. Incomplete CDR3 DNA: TGTGCCAGCAGTTTTAGCGGGGGCTACAATGAG.

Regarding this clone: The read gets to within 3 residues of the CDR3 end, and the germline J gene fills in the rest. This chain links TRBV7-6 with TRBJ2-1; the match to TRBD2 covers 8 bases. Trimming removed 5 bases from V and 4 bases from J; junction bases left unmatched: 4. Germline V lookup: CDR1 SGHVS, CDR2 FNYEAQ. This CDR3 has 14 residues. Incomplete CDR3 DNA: TGTGCCAGCAGCCCGGGGGGGAAGTACAATGAG. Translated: CASSPGGKYNE. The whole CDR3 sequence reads CASSPGGKYNEQFF.

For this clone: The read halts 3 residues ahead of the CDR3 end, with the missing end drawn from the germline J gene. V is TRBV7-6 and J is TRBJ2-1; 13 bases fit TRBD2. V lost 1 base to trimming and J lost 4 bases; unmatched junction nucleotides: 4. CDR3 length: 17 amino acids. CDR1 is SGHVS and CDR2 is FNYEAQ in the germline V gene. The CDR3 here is CASSLGTSGGGYNEQFF. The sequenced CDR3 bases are TGTGCCAGCAGCTTAGGGACTAGCGGGGGTGGGTACAATGAG.

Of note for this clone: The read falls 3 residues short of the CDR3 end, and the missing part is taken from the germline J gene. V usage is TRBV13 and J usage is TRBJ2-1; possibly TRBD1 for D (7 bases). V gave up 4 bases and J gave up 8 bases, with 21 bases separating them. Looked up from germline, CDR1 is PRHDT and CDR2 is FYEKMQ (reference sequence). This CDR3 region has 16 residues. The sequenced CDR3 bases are TGTGCCAGCAGCTCCCGGCGGGGAAACCAGGGGGATGAG. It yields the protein CASSSRRGNQGDE. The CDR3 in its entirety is CASSSRRGNQGDEQFF.

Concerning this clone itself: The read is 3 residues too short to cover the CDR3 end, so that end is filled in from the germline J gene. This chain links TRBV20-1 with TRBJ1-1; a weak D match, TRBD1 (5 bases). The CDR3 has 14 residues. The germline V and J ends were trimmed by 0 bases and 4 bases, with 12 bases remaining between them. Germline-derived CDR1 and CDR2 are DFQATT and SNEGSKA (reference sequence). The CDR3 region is CSAREQSGVTEAFF. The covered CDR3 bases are TGCAGTGCTAGAGAACAGTCGGGGGTCACTGAA.